These T cell receptor beta chains were read from a single sample in a study of post-analysis software for immune sequencing data. TCRdb ran MiXCR on the PCR reads and lists one entry per CDR3 protein. The repertoire consists of over 150,000 distinct CDR3 sequences, with around 28% occurring once and the leading ten covering around 1.5%. Specimen: blood. These receptors were taken from a girl aged 5-17 years with multiple sclerosis. Each CDR3 is given with its conserved first and last residue. Fields, in order: D gene, J gene, V gene, clone size, CDR3 DNA, CDR3 protein. The D gene is left open where the match is weak. Expanded clones are given a class, and other clones once, few, many or no size at all.

D: .; J: TRBJ2-7; V: TRBV12-3/TRBV12-4; size: .; DNA: TGTGCCAGCAGTTTGCAGAACTCCCTCTACGAGCAGTACTTC; CDR3: CASSLQNSLYEQYF
D: .; J: TRBJ2-7; V: TRBV7-9; size: once; DNA: TGTGCCAGCAGCTTTTCCGGGGCAGGGGCCTACGAGCAGTACTTC; CDR3: CASSFSGAGAYEQYF
D: .; J: TRBJ2-7; V: TRBV5-1; size: .; DNA: TGCGCCAGCAGCGGTGATAGCGTCTACGAGCAGTACTTC; CDR3: CASSGDSVYEQYF
D: .; J: TRBJ2-1; V: TRBV9; size: many; DNA: TGTGCCAGCAGCGTAGGCTCTCCCCATGAGCAGTTCTTC; CDR3: CASSVGSPHEQFF
D: .; J: TRBJ1-5; V: TRBV12-3/TRBV12-4; size: .; DNA: TGTGCCAGCAGTTTTGGCGAAGGGGATCAGCCCCAGCATTTT; CDR3: CASSFGEGDQPQHF
D: .; J: TRBJ2-3; V: TRBV20-1; size: many; DNA: TGCAGTGCTTACACGGTAACAGATACGCAGTATTTT; CDR3: CSAYTVTDTQYF
D: TRBD2; J: TRBJ2-5; V: TRBV28; size: .; DNA: TGTGCCAGCAGTCCCTACTACGGGACTAGCGGGAGCTTGGGTCCCGAGGCCCAGTACTTC; CDR3: CASSPYYGTSGSLGPEAQYF
D: .; J: TRBJ1-2; V: TRBV18; size: few; DNA: TGTGCCAGCTCACCACCGGGGGGGGAGATATATGGCTACACCTTC; CDR3: CASSPPGGEIYGYTF
D: .; J: TRBJ2-7; V: TRBV12-3/TRBV12-4; size: .; DNA: TGTGCCAGCAGTTTAGTGCGGTACGGGGTCTTTGACGAGCAGTACTTC; CDR3: CASSLVRYGVFDEQYF
D: TRBD1; J: TRBJ2-1; V: TRBV4-1; size: .; DNA: TGCGCCAGCAGCCAACTAGGGACAGGGAGGAGTAATGAGCAGTTCTTC; CDR3: CASSQLGTGRSNEQFF
D: .; J: TRBJ1-1; V: TRBV5-1; size: .; DNA: TGCGCCAGCACTATTGAGGGACACCCGAACACTGAAGCTTTCTTT; CDR3: CASTIEGHPNTEAFF
D: TRBD2; J: TRBJ2-7; V: TRBV20-1; size: .; DNA: TGCAGTGCTAGGTCTTTGCGGGAGCAGGCCTCCTACGAGCAGTACTTC; CDR3: CSARSLREQASYEQYF
D: .; J: TRBJ1-5; V: TRBV10-3; size: .; DNA: TGTGCCATCAGTGAGGGATTACAGGGATATCAGCGCCAGCATTTT; CDR3: CAISEGLQGYQRQHF
D: .; J: TRBJ2-7; V: TRBV27; size: few; DNA: TGTGCCAGCAGTTTTATTTCGGGACTGGGGTACAATGAGCAGTACTTC; CDR3: CASSFISGLGYNEQYF
D: .; J: TRBJ2-5; V: TRBV2; size: many; DNA: TGTGCCAGCTGCCGTGGGGCACCGACGCAAGAGACCCAGTACTTC; CDR3: CASCRGAPTQETQYF
D: TRBD1; J: TRBJ1-5; V: TRBV10-3; size: .; DNA: TGTGCCATCAGTGGACAGGGGGGAAGTAATCAGCCCCAGCATTTT; CDR3: CAISGQGGSNQPQHF
D: .; J: TRBJ1-2; V: TRBV9; size: many; DNA: TGTGCCAGCAGCGCGGCAGTGGGGGCAGGGGCTAACTATGGCTACACCTTC; CDR3: CASSAAVGAGANYGYTF
D: TRBD1; J: TRBJ2-1; V: TRBV5-6; size: few; DNA: TGTGCCAGCAGCGCAGTAGGGGGCGCAGACAATGAGCAGTTCTTC; CDR3: CASSAVGGADNEQFF
D: .; J: TRBJ1-2; V: TRBV28; size: many; DNA: TGTGCCAGCAGTCTCTACAGGGAAGCCTATGGCTACACCTTC; CDR3: CASSLYREAYGYTF
D: .; J: TRBJ1-1; V: TRBV29-1; size: many; DNA: TGCAGCGTTAGGTCGCAATTTAACACTGAAGCTTTCTTT; CDR3: CSVRSQFNTEAFF
D: .; J: TRBJ2-1; V: TRBV12-3/TRBV12-4; size: many; DNA: TGTGCCAGCAGCCGCTCATCTTGGGGTGGTGAGCAGTTCTTC; CDR3: CASSRSSWGGEQFF
D: TRBD1; J: TRBJ2-7; V: TRBV5-1; size: many; DNA: TGCGCCAGCAGCCCCGGGACAGGTAACTACGAGCAGTACTTC; CDR3: CASSPGTGNYEQYF
D: .; J: TRBJ1-6; V: TRBV3-1; size: few; DNA: TGTGCCAGCAGCCAAGATTACAGTCGGAGTTCACCCCTCCACTTT; CDR3: CASSQDYSRSSPLHF
D: TRBD1; J: TRBJ1-2; V: TRBV28; size: many; DNA: TGTGCCAGCAGTTTCTTACAACAGGGGGGCTACACCTTC; CDR3: CASSFLQQGGYTF
D: .; J: TRBJ2-4; V: TRBV5-6; size: .; DNA: TGTGCCAGCAGCTCCGAGGGGGTGGCGGGACGTGACATTCAGTACTTC; CDR3: CASSSEGVAGRDIQYF
D: .; J: TRBJ2-7; V: TRBV12-3/TRBV12-4; size: few; DNA: TGTGCCAGCAGTTTCAGCTCCTTCTACGAGCAGTACTTC; CDR3: CASSFSSFYEQYF
D: .; J: TRBJ2-2; V: TRBV11-2; size: few; DNA: TGTGCCAGCATCGAGGGGCGGGCCGGGGAGCTGTTTTTT; CDR3: CASIEGRAGELFF
D: TRBD1; J: TRBJ1-1; V: TRBV5-1; size: .; DNA: TGCGCCAGCAGCATGGTGACAGGGGCAGCTTTCTTT; CDR3: CASSMVTGAAFF
D: .; J: TRBJ1-1; V: TRBV27; size: .; DNA: TGTGCCAGCAGTTGGGGAAGGCAGACTGAAGCTTTCTTT; CDR3: CASSWGRQTEAFF
D: .; J: TRBJ2-5; V: TRBV25-1; size: many; DNA: TGTGCCAGCAGTGACCAAGGAGCCCAGTACTTC; CDR3: CASSDQGAQYF
D: .; J: TRBJ2-1; V: TRBV4-2; size: .; DNA: TGTGCCAGCAGCCAAGAACTATCGGCCGAGCAGTTCTTC; CDR3: CASSQELSAEQFF
D: .; J: TRBJ2-1; V: TRBV7-9; size: few; DNA: TGTGCCAGCAGTTTTCCTGGAGGACTATCCAAAGAAGATGAGCAGTTCTTC; CDR3: CASSFPGGLSKEDEQFF
D: TRBD2; J: TRBJ2-1; V: TRBV15; size: many; DNA: TGTGCCACCAGCAGAGAGTTAGGGTCAGCAGCGGGAGGCAATGAGCAGTTCTTC; CDR3: CATSRELGSAAGGNEQFF
D: .; J: TRBJ1-5; V: TRBV27; size: .; DNA: TGTGCCCGCTCTACTGGGGAATATCAGCCCCAGCATTTT; CDR3: CARSTGEYQPQHF
D: .; J: TRBJ2-5; V: TRBV11-2; size: .; DNA: TGTACCAGCAGCCCTCTGGAGACCCAGTACTTC; CDR3: CTSSPLETQYF
D: TRBD1; J: TRBJ1-1; V: TRBV5-1; size: few; DNA: TGCGCCAGCAGCTTCCTAGACAGGGAGACTGAAGCTTTCTTT; CDR3: CASSFLDRETEAFF
D: TRBD1; J: TRBJ2-3; V: TRBV27; size: many; DNA: TGTGCCAGCAGTCGGACAGGAGTCACAGATACGCAGTATTTT; CDR3: CASSRTGVTDTQYF
D: .; J: TRBJ2-5; V: TRBV14; size: .; DNA: TGTGCCAGCAGCCACCCAGCAGCCCACCCAGAGACCCAGTACTTC; CDR3: CASSHPAAHPETQYF
D: TRBD1; J: TRBJ2-3; V: TRBV7-2; size: once; DNA: TGTGCCAGCAGCTTACGGGACAGGGGCACCGAAACGCAGTATTTT; CDR3: CASSLRDRGTETQYF
D: .; J: TRBJ2-2; V: TRBV30; size: .; DNA: TGTGCCTGGAGCGCGCCCCCTGACACCTCCGGGGAGCTGTTTTTT; CDR3: CAWSAPPDTSGELFF
D: TRBD2; J: TRBJ2-1; V: TRBV7-3; size: many; DNA: TGTGCCAGCAGCTTATCTAGCGGAGCTTCCTACAATGAGCAGTTCTTC; CDR3: CASSLSSGASYNEQFF
D: TRBD1; J: TRBJ1-2; V: TRBV4-1; size: many; DNA: TGCGCCAGCAGCCAGGAGGACAGGGGTTTTGGCTACACCTTC; CDR3: CASSQEDRGFGYTF
D: TRBD1; J: TRBJ2-3; V: TRBV5-8; size: .; DNA: TGTGCCAGCAGCGTCCCTGACAGGGCTCGGCTAGATACGCAGTATTTT; CDR3: CASSVPDRARLDTQYF
D: .; J: TRBJ1-2; V: TRBV5-1; size: .; DNA: TGCGCCAGCAGCTTGGCGGGGTGGCAGACAAAACCAATTAACTGTGGCTACACCTTC; CDR3: CASSLAGWQTKPINCGYTF
D: .; J: TRBJ2-5; V: TRBV7-9; size: .; DNA: TGTGCCAGCAGCTTAAAGGCCCACCCCCAGTATGAGCAGTACTTC; CDR3: CASSLKAHPQYEQYF
D: TRBD1; J: TRBJ2-1; V: TRBV29-1; size: many; DNA: TGCAGCGTTGCGAATCCCGGGACAGGGGGTTACAATGAGCAGTTCTTC; CDR3: CSVANPGTGGYNEQFF
D: .; J: TRBJ1-2; V: TRBV12-3/TRBV12-4; size: many; DNA: TGTGCCAGCAGTTTTGAAGGGCGTCATGGCTACACCTTC; CDR3: CASSFEGRHGYTF
D: .; J: TRBJ2-7; V: TRBV28; size: many; DNA: TGTGCCAGCAAGGAGGGGACCTACGAGCAGTACTTC; CDR3: CASKEGTYEQYF
D: .; J: TRBJ1-1; V: TRBV27; size: few; DNA: TGTGCCAGCAGTTTGTCTCCGGGGGGCACTGAAGCTTTCTTT; CDR3: CASSLSPGGTEAFF